These 8 T cell receptor beta chains came from one sample sequenced in a study of shared clonotypes between healthy human individuals. Generated by immunoSEQ multiplex PCR, the TCRdb table keeps only in-frame clones and is missing some. Among about 2.1 million clones, about 93% were seen once, and the ten largest hold about 1.5%. Positive CCR7 selection of CD45RO-negative cells yielded the naive CD8 cells, and terminally differentiated effector memory CD45RA+ cells were excluded. Sequencing was carried out using naive CD8+ T cells from PBMCs. These receptors were obtained from a young man in good health. Some clones in this sample may be carry-over from other donors' samples.

This chain uses TRBV13 with TRBJ2-7; perhaps TRBD1 as D (6 bases). The CDR3 contains 15 residues. Per the germline V gene, CDR1 is PRHDT and CDR2 is FYEKMQ (reference sequence). V was pared by 0 bases and J by 3 bases, with 12 bases between. The DNA for the CDR3 is TGTGCCAGCAGCTTAGGCCGGGACATCGGCTACGAGCAGTACTTC. This codes for CASSLGRDIGYEQYF. The whole variable domain, filled in from reference TRBV13 and TRBJ2-7, reads AAGVIQSPRHLIKEKRETATLKCYPIPRHDTVYWYQQGPGQDPQFLISFYEKMQSDKGSIPDRFSAQQFSDYHSELNMSSLELGDSALYFCASSLGRDIGYEQYFGPGTRLTVT.

This clone is a singleton in its sample. This chain uses TRBV5-4 with TRBJ2-6, with TRBD1 matching over 8 bases. Germline assignment: CDR1 SGHNT and CDR2 YYREEE (reference sequence). Trimming removed 4 bases from V and 4 bases from J; junction bases left unmatched: 10. This CDR3 spans 17 amino acids. The CDR3 sequence is CASSKRDRSLGANVLTF. The CDR3 DNA reads as TGTGCCAGCAGCAAAAGGGACAGGTCCTTGGGGGCCAACGTCCTGACTTTC.

The V gene is TRBV6-5, the J gene TRBJ2-1, with D tentatively TRBD2 (6 bases). With 6 bases removed from V and 4 bases from J, the gap between germline ends came to 10 bases. Germline CDR1 MNHEY, CDR2 SVGAGI. This CDR3 spans 13 amino acids. The CDR3 spells CASSTTRYNEQFF. CDR3 DNA sequence: TGTGCCAGCAGCACGACTAGGTACAATGAGCAGTTCTTC.

In this sample, this clone turned up once. The same CDR3 can be traced to other DNA sequences in this sample. This chain connects TRBV6-1 to TRBJ1-1; D might be TRBD1 (5 bases). The CDR3 has 14 residues. The V end lost 0 bases, the J end lost 5 bases, and 10 bases lay between the germline ends. Germline V gene data show CDR1 as MNHNS and CDR2 as SASEGT. The CDR3: CASSEAGVGTEAFF. The CDR3 DNA reads TGTGCCAGCAGTGAAGCAGGGGTGGGGACTGAAGCTTTCTTT.

Of note for this clone: Other nucleotide sequences in the sample specify the same CDR3. The chain couples TRBV5-6 to TRBJ2-7; D possibly corresponds to TRBD2 (6 bases). The CDR3 is 14 amino acids. V was pared by 4 bases and J by 2 bases, with 13 bases between. Germline V lookup: CDR1 SGHDT, CDR2 YYEEEE. The CDR3 region is CASSPGTGAYEQYF. As DNA, the CDR3 is TGTGCCAGCAGCCCCGGGACGGGAGCCTACGAGCAGTACTTC.

The CDR3 protein is CASSYVTGGSYEQYF. CDR3 coding DNA: TGTGCCAGCAGTTACGTTACGGGGGGCTCCTACGAGCAGTACTTC. J is TRBJ2-7 and V is TRBV6-6; 7 bases fit TRBD2. The CDR3 is 15 residues long. CDR1 is MNHNY, CDR2 SVGAGI, per germline (reference sequence). Trimming cost V 2 bases and J 0 bases; bases outside gene matches: 4.

The J gene is TRBJ1-5, the V gene TRBV10-3, with D perhaps matching TRBD1 (5 bases). Germline V gene data show CDR1 as ENHRY and CDR2 as SYGVKD. The CDR3 runs 17 residues. Trimming pared 4 bases from V and 2 bases from J, leaving 18 bases between. In nucleotides, the CDR3 is TGTGCCATCAGTGTAGGGGCCACCCTTGGGGGCAATCAGCCCCAGCATTTT. Its translation: CAISVGATLGGNQPQHF.

The rearrangement links TRBV28 to TRBJ1-2; 9 bases match TRBD1. The CDR3 spans 16 residues. V was clipped by 6 bases and J by 6 bases; unmatched bases: 14. Germline CDR1 is MDHEN and CDR2 is SYDVKM. The CDR3 spells CASSPKQGAVRDGYTF. Here the CDR3 DNA reads TGTGCCAGCAGCCCGAAACAGGGGGCCGTACGTGATGGCTACACCTTC.